This note documents a single T cell receptor beta chain sequence. This record belongs to a study of blood T cell repertoires in COVID-19. Study details: Sources were T cells, B-cell-depleted T cells, or PBMCs; the material itself was cDNA or gDNA.

After removal of 7 bases from V and 4 bases from J, the junction contained 15 bases not matched to a gene. Germline-derived CDR1 and CDR2 are MNHEY and SVGEGT. This CDR3 is built from 18 residues. The authors' processing: Amplification with reference gene primers provided the estimates of nucleated cell counts. Clones were sequenced by immunoSEQ multiplex PCR, and TCRdb holds only the in-frame ones, with some missing. V and J calls and clone size come straight from that table; D and trimming were deduced from the DNA. Of a few hundred thousand clones listed, 75% to 90% were seen once; the top ten hold 3.5% to 5.5%.

Sequences were obtained from peripheral blood. This sequence was found in a man between 60 and 75 years old who had recovered from COVID-19. This chain uses TRBV6-2 or TRBV6-3 with TRBJ2-3, with TRBD2 matching 12 bases. For the CDR3, the DNA is TGTGCCAGCACCCCCGTCAGGACTAGCGGGAAGATGTCAGATACGCAGTATTTT. Translation: CASTPVRTSGKMSDTQYF.